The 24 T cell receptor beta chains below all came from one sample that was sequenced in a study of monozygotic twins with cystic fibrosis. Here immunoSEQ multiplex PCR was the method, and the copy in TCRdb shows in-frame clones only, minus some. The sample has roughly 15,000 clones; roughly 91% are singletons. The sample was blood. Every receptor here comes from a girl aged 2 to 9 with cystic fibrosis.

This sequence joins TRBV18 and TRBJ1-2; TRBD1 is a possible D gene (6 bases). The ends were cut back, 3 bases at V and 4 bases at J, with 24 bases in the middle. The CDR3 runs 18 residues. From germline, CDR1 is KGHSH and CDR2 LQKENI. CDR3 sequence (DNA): TGTGCCAGCTCACCCCGAGGCAGGTCGCCAGGGGACTTCTATGGCTACACCTTC. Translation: CASSPRGRSPGDFYGYTF.

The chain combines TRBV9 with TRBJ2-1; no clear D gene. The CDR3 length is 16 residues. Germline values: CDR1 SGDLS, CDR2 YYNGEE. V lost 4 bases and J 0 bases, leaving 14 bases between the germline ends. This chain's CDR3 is CASSPPDRASYNEQFF. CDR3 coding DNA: TGTGCCAGCAGCCCTCCCGACCGTGCCTCCTACAATGAGCAGTTCTTC.

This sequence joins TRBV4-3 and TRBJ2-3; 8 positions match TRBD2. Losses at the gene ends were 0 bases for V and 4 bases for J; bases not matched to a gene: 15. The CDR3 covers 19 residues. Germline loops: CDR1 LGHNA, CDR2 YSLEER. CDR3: CASSQDDGRREAWADTQYF. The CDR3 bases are TGCGCCAGCAGCCAAGATGACGGGAGGCGGGAGGCATGGGCAGATACGCAGTATTTT.

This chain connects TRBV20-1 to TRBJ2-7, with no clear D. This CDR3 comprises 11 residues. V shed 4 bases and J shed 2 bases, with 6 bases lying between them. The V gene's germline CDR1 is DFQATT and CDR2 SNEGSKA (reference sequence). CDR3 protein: CSATVAYEQYF. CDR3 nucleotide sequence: TGCAGTGCTACCGTGGCCTACGAGCAGTACTTC.

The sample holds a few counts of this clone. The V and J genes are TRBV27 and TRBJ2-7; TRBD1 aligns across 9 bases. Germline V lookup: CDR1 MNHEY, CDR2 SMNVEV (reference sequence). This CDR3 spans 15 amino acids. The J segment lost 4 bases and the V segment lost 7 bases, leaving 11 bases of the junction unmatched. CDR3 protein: CASTSGTGNPYEQYF. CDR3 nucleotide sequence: TGTGCCAGCACGTCCGGGACAGGGAACCCATACGAGCAGTACTTC.

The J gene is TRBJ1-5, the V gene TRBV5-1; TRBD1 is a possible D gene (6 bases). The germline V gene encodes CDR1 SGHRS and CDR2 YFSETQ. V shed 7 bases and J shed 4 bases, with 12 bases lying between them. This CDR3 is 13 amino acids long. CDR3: CASATGLNQPQHF. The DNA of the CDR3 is TGCGCCAGCGCTACAGGGCTAAATCAGCCCCAGCATTTT.

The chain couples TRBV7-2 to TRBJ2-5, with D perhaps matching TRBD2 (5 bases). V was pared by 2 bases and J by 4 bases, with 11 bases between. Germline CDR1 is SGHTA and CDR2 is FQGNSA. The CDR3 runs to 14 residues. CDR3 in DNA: TGTGCCAGCAGCTTAAGCCGGGCGGGAGAGACCCAGTACTTC. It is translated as CASSLSRAGETQYF.

This CDR3 is CASSFIDYGYTF. DNA of the CDR3: TGTGCCAGCAGTTTTATCGACTATGGCTACACCTTC. The chain couples TRBV28 to TRBJ1-2; D is unclear. V lost 3 bases to trimming and J lost 3 bases, with 5 bases between them. Per germline, CDR1 MDHEN and CDR2 SYDVKM. This CDR3 has 12 residues.

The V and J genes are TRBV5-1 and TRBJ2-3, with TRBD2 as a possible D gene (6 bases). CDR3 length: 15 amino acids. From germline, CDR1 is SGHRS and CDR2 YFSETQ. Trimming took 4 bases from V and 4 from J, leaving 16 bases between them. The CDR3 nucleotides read TGCGCCAGCAGCCTGCGACTAGTACAAGCAGATACGCAGTATTTT. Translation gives CASSLRLVQADTQYF.

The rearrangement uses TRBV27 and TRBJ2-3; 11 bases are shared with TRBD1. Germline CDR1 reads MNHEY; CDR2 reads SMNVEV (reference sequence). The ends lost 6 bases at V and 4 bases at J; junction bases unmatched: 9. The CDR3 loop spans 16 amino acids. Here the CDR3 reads CASRRLRDRGADTQYF. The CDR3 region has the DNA TGTGCCAGCAGGAGACTCCGGGACAGGGGGGCAGATACGCAGTATTTT.

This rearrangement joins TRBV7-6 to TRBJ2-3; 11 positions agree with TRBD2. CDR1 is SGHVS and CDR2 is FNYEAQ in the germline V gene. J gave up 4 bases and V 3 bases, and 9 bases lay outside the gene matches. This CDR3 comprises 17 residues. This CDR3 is CASSLQILAGDSDTQYF. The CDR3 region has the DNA TGTGCCAGCAGCTTGCAAATACTAGCGGGAGATTCAGATACGCAGTATTTT.

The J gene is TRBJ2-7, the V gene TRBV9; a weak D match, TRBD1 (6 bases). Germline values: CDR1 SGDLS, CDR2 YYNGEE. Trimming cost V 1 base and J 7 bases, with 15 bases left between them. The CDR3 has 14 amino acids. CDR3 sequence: CASSVSGAAWEQYF. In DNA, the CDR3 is TGTGCCAGCAGCGTATCAGGGGCGGCGTGGGAGCAGTACTTC.

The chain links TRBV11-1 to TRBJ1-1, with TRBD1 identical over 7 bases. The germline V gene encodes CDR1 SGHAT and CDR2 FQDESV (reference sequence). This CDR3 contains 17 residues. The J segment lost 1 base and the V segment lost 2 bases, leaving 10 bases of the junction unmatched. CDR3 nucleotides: TGTGCCAGCAGCTTAACCTTCCGGGGACAGAAGAACACTGAAGCTTTCTTT. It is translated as CASSLTFRGQKNTEAFF.

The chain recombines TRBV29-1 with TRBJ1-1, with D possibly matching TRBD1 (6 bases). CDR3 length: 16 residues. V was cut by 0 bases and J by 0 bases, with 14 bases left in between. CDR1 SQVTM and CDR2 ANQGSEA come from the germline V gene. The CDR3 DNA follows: TGCAGCGTTGAAGATCAAGGGGGGGTCATGAACACTGAAGCTTTCTTT. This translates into CSVEDQGGVMNTEAFF.

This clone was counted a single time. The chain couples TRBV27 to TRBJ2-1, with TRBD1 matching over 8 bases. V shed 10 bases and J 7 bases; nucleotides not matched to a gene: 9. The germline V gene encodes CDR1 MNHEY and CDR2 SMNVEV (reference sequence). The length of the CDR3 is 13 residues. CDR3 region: CATGRGPGNEQFF. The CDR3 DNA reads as TGTGCCACCGGCAGGGGGCCGGGGAATGAGCAGTTCTTC.

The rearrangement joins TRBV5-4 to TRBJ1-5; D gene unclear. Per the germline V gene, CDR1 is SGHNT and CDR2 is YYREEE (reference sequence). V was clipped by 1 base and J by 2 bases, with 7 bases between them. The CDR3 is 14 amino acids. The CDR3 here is CASSLYGGNQPQHF. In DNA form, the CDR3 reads TGTGCCAGCAGCTTGTACGGGGGCAATCAGCCCCAGCATTTT.

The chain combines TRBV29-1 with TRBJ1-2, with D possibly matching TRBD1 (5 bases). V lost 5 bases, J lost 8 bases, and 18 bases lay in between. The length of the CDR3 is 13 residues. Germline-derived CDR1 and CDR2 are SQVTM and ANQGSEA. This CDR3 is CSVMRDRLLGYTF. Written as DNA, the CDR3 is TGCAGCGTTATGCGGGACCGTCTTTTGGGCTACACCTTC.

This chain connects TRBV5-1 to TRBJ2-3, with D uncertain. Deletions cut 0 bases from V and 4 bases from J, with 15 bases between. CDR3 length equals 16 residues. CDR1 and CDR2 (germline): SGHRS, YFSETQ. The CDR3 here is CASSLVDIGSPDTQYF. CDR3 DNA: TGCGCCAGCAGCTTGGTAGACATAGGGTCGCCAGATACGCAGTATTTT.

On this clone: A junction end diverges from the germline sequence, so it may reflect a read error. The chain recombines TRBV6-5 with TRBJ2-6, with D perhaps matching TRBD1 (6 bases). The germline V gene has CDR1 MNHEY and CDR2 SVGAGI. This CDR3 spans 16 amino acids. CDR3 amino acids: CASRYLQGSGANVLTF. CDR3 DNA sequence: TGTGCCAGCAGGTACTTACAGGGATCTGGGGCCAACGTCCTGACTTTC.

CDR3 loop: CASSPRRVGSYEQYF. In DNA form, the CDR3 reads TGTGCCAGCTCACCAAGGCGAGTCGGCTCCTACGAGCAGTACTTC. The chain links TRBV18 to TRBJ2-7; D ambiguous. This CDR3 has 15 amino acids. Germline lookup yields CDR1 KGHSH and CDR2 LQKENI. V lost 2 bases and J 0 bases, leaving 11 bases between the germline ends.

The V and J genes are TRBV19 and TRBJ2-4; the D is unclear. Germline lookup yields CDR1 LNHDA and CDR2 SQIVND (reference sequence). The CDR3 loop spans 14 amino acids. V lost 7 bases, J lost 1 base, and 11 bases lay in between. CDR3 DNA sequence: TGTGCCAGTACCCCCGAGTGGGCCAAAAACATTCAGTACTTC. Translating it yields CASTPEWAKNIQYF.

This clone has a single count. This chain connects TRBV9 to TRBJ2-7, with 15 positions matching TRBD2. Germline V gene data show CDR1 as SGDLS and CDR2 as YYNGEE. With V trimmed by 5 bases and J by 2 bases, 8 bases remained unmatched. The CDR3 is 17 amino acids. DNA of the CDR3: TGTGCCAGCAGTCAAGGACTAGCGGGAGGGCGGGCCTACGAGCAGTACTTC. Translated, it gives CASSQGLAGGRAYEQYF.

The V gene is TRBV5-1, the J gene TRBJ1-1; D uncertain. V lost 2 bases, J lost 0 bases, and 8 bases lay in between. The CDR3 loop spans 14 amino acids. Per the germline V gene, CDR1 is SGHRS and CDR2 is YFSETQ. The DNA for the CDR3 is TGCGCCAGCAGCTTTTTCAGTGTGAACACTGAAGCTTTCTTT. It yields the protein CASSFFSVNTEAFF.

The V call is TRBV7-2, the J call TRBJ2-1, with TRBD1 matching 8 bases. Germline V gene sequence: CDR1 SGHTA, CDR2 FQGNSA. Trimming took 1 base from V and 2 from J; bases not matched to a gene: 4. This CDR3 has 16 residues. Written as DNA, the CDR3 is TGTGCCAGCAGCTTAGGCACAGGGGGACCCTACAATGAGCAGTTCTTC. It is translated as CASSLGTGGPYNEQFF.